This T cell receptor (beta chain) was identified in a study of blood T cell repertoires in COVID-19 (dated by TCRdb to the early 2020s). The study in broad terms: Samples covering the acute and convalescent phases of COVID-19 were provided by collaborators in the United States, Italy and Spain. Where available, HLA class I and class II types were taken from metadata supplied by the sample provider and were not determined by assay-based typing. The sample metadata nearly always contained a de-identified subject ID, COVID-19 status, age in years and sex. A freely available public database, intended as a resource for researchers studying the immune response to SARS-CoV-2, is where the repertoires were released. The material from the prospective study consisted of cDNA or gDNA derived from T cells, B-cell-depleted T cells, or PBMCs. The dataset comprised deeply sampled blood TCRbeta repertoires from subjects exposed to, actively infected with, or recovered from COVID-19. Samples were obtained from the ongoing ImmuneRACE study (first 160 participants) and from 1,200 or so subjects provided by 6 global collaborators. What the research found in general, with its limitations: The amount of clinical and demographic metadata varied by source and participant and was provided uncurated.

Note on this clone: The clone's antigen remains unknown. One base away there is no much larger clone; base qualities are not given.

The immunoSEQ Assay, a bias-controlled multiplex PCR, was used to amplify TCRbeta CDR3 regions from genomic DNA. Turning to the authors' computational methods: The number of nucleated cells in each sample was estimated from the amplification of reference gene primers within the assay. To quantify the absolute abundance of each unique TCRbeta CDR3 rearrangement, sequence reads were collapsed and filtered. For each sample, productive Simpson clonality was calculated as the square root of Simpson's diversity index over productive rearrangements. The table comes from immuneACCESS by way of TCRdb, which keeps in-frame sequences with V and J called. Part of the clones is missing from these tables; in studies checked, under half for an unresolved V gene and the rest for unknown reasons. V, J and clone size were drawn from that table, and D and trimming were deduced from the DNA. Here the sample has roughly 53,000 clones; 90% occur a single time. The top ten hold about 3% of the sample.

Measured from the cysteine to the phenylalanine, the CDR3 is 15 residues long. Left in the record is the CDR3 DNA by itself, 45 bases read in frame from the first base. Based on the germline V gene (reference sequence), the CDR1 and CDR2 sequences are SEHNR and FQNEAQ. Relative to germline, V is 5 bases shorter and J is 4 bases shorter, with 15 bases between their ends. Each collaborating institution followed its own protocols to collect whole blood in K2EDTA tubes. For TCRbeta analysis, collaborators shipped samples as frozen whole blood, isolated PBMCs, or DNA extracted from either of those sample types.

This sequence uses TRBV7-9 and TRBJ2-4; D gene: possibly TRBD1, on 6 matching bases. The source material was peripheral blood. This sequence was found in a human donor in a cohort sampled during active COVID-19. The CDR3: CASSPDGQRKNIQYF. The DNA sequence is as follows: TGTGCCAGCAGCCCAGATGGACAGAGAAAAAACATTCAGTACTTC.